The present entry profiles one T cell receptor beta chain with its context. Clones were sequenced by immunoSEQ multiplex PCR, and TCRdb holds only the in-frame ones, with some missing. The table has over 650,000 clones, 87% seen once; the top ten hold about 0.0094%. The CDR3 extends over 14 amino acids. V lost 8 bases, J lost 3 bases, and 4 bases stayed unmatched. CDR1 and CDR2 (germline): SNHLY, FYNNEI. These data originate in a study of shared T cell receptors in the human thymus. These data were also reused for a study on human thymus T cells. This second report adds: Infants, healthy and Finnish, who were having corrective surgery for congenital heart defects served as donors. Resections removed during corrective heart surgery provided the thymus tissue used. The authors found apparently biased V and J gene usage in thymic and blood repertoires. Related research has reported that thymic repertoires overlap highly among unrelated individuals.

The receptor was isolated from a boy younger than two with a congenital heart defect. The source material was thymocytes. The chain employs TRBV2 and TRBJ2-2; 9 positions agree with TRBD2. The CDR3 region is CASSGLADTGELFF. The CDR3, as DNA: TGTGCCAGCTCGGGACTAGCTGACACCGGGGAGCTGTTTTTT.